Ten or more counts support the clone carrying this TCR beta chain. The sample originates from a study of PD-L1 blockade in urothelial cancer. Method: immunoSEQ multiplex PCR; TCRdb's copy keeps in-frame clones and lacks some. The sample consists of 100,000 to 150,000 clones, about 82% of them appearing once. Per the germline V gene, CDR1 is SNHLY and CDR2 is FYNNEI. CDR3 length: 16 amino acids. V lost 3 bases and J lost 8; bases outside the gene matches: 15. Stated time point: peripheral blood 6 weeks after treatment start. The input for sequencing was PBMCs, taken around atezolizumab (anti-PD-L1) treatment. The V and J genes are TRBV2 and TRBJ1-2; 7 bases map to TRBD1. The TCR originated in a man in his fifties with urothelial cancer. CDR3 residues: CASSEEGGLKSGGYTF. For the CDR3, the DNA is TGTGCCAGCAGTGAGGAAGGGGGCCTGAAGTCGGGGGGCTACACCTTC.